This T cell receptor (beta chain) emerged from a study of blood T cell repertoires in COVID-19. Study-level background: From the United States, Italy and Spain came samples of acute and convalescent COVID-19. In each case, the material was cDNA or gDNA derived from T cells, B-cell-depleted T cells, or PBMCs.

CDR1 is SGHAT and CDR2 is FQNNGV in the germline V gene. This CDR3 spans 14 amino acids. Trimming cost V 4 bases and J 2 bases, with 11 bases left between them. Source study methods: It was from reference gene primer amplification that nucleated cell counts were estimated. This table comes from immunoSEQ multiplex PCR, and its TCRdb copy is limited to in-frame clones, with some not included. V and J calls and clone size are as listed in that table; D and trimming were resolved from the DNA. The sample shows 150,000 to 200,000 clones, over 80% of them seen only once. Sequences were obtained from peripheral blood. The chain employs TRBV11-2 and TRBJ2-5; perhaps TRBD1 as D (6 bases). The clonotype was recovered from an elderly woman with active or convalescent COVID-19. CDR3 in amino acids: CASSSWTAQETQYF. Here the CDR3 DNA reads TGTGCCAGCAGCTCCTGGACAGCACAAGAGACCCAGTACTTC.